One sample yielded the 20 T cell receptor beta chains listed below, sequenced in a study of control samples from healthy donors and cancer patients. Method: immunoSEQ multiplex PCR; TCRdb's copy keeps in-frame clones and lacks some. The sample holds around 180,000 clones; 80% to 95% are singletons and the top ten take around 2%. Sequenced: blood. The source is a woman aged 40 to 49 in good health.

The chain carries TRBV10-3 and TRBJ1-2, with 10 positions matching TRBD1. CDR1 ENHRY and CDR2 SYGVKD come from the germline V gene. After removal of 10 bases from V and 6 bases from J, the junction contained 11 bases not matched to a gene. The CDR3 extends over 14 amino acids. The CDR3 DNA reads TGTGCCACCGCTGGGGGGACAGGGGACAATGGCTACACCTTC. It is translated as CATAGGTGDNGYTF.

V gene TRBV7-8 combines with J gene TRBJ2-7; 9 positions match TRBD1. Germline values: CDR1 SGHVS, CDR2 FQNEAQ. This CDR3 is built from 15 residues. The J segment lost 4 bases and the V segment lost 5 bases, leaving 9 bases of the junction unmatched. CDR3 coding DNA: TGTGCCAGCAGCCCCCGCCGCGGACAGGGGTACGAGCAGTACTTC. This translates into CASSPRRGQGYEQYF.

The chain recombines TRBV27 with TRBJ2-2; perhaps TRBD2 as D (5 bases). Germline CDR1 reads MNHEY; CDR2 reads SMNVEV (reference sequence). Trimming cost V 8 bases and J 1 base, with 17 bases left between them. The CDR3 runs 16 residues. CDR3 sequence: CASSKGASLNTGELFF. The CDR3 DNA reads TGTGCCAGCTCGAAGGGTGCTAGCCTGAACACCGGGGAGCTGTTTTTT.

The V gene is TRBV5-1, the J gene TRBJ2-3; D is ambiguous. This CDR3 is built from 14 residues. The germline V gene encodes CDR1 SGHRS and CDR2 YFSETQ. Trimming shortened V by 0 bases and J by 5 bases, and 10 bases separated the two germline ends. The CDR3 reads CASSLADVGDTQYF. The CDR3 coding sequence is TGCGCCAGCAGCTTGGCCGATGTGGGAGATACGCAGTATTTT.

V and J are TRBV18 and TRBJ2-7; D unresolved. This CDR3 is 14 amino acids long. CDR1 is KGHSH, CDR2 LQKENI, per germline. Trimming pared 0 bases from V and 3 bases from J, leaving 9 bases between. CDR3 in amino acids: CASSPPNDDYEQYF. The CDR3 nucleotides are TGTGCCAGCTCACCACCGAATGACGACTACGAGCAGTACTTC.

This rearrangement joins TRBV9 to TRBJ2-2, with a tentative D call TRBD2 (6 bases). V shed 3 bases and J shed 4 bases, with 16 bases lying between them. Germline lookup yields CDR1 SGDLS and CDR2 YYNGEE. The CDR3 consists of 16 residues. The CDR3 here is CASSGTTSTSTGELFF. For the CDR3, the DNA is TGTGCCAGCAGCGGGACAACTTCGACTAGCACCGGGGAGCTGTTTTTT.

J is TRBJ1-5 and V is TRBV7-2; 7 bases line up with TRBD1. This CDR3 is 15 amino acids long. With 5 bases clipped from V and 3 bases from J, the junction kept 7 bases outside the gene matches. CDR1 and CDR2 from the germline V gene are SGHTA and FQGNSA. CDR3 sequence reads: CASSPGTEPNQPQHF. The CDR3 DNA reads TGTGCCAGCAGCCCCGGGACAGAACCCAATCAGCCCCAGCATTTT.

CDR3 in DNA: TGTGCCAGCAGCTCCCCCGGGGATAACACTGAAGCTTTCTTT. Protein sequence: CASSSPGDNTEAFF. This chain connects TRBV13 to TRBJ1-1; no firm D call. V lost 4 bases and J 2 bases, leaving 11 bases between the germline ends. Germline CDR1 reads PRHDT; CDR2 reads FYEKMQ (reference sequence). The CDR3 runs 14 residues.

This clone appeared a single time. The gene calls are TRBV28 and TRBJ1-1, with D unresolved. V lost 6 bases, J lost 5 bases, and 10 bases lay in between. This CDR3 is built from 12 residues. Germline V gives CDR1 MDHEN, CDR2 SYDVKM. CDR3 loop: CASRGPVTEAFF. The CDR3 region has the DNA TGTGCCAGCAGAGGACCGGTTACTGAAGCTTTCTTT.

This chain's CDR3 is CASSLEGRGGSYEQYF. CDR3 sequence (DNA): TGTGCCAGCAGCTTAGAAGGCAGGGGAGGCTCCTACGAGCAGTACTTC. The J gene is TRBJ2-7, the V gene TRBV13; either TRBD1 or TRBD2 may fit D (6 bases each). The CDR3 is made up of 16 amino acids. The germline V gene encodes CDR1 PRHDT and CDR2 FYEKMQ (reference sequence). V lost 1 base and J lost 0, with 13 bases in between. Full variable domain (missing parts from reference TRBV13 and TRBJ2-7): AAGVIQSPRHLIKEKRETATLKCYPIPRHDTVYWYQQGPGQDPQFLISFYEKMQSDKGSIPDRFSAQQFSDYHSELNMSSLELGDSALYFCASSLEGRGGSYEQYFGPGTRLTVT.

The chain couples TRBV7-2 to TRBJ2-3, with TRBD2 matching over 9 bases. Looked up from germline, CDR1 is SGHTA and CDR2 is FQGNSA. The CDR3 sequence is 15 residues long. J gave up 1 base and V 1 base, and 0 bases lay outside the gene matches. The CDR3 is CASSLGGGGTDTQYF. In DNA form, the CDR3 reads TGTGCCAGCAGCTTAGGCGGGGGGGGCACAGATACGCAGTATTTT.

A single count supports this clone. The chain has TRBV18 and TRBJ1-4; 7 bases map to TRBD1. This CDR3 spans 12 amino acids. Germline-derived CDR1 and CDR2 are KGHSH and LQKENI. V lost 3 bases, J lost 13 bases, and 5 bases stayed unmatched. CDR3 amino acids: CASSPVQGRLFF. CDR3 bases: TGTGCCAGCTCACCGGTACAGGGGAGACTGTTTTTT.

This sequence joins TRBV11-3 and TRBJ2-1, with 7 bases identical to TRBD2. Germline-derived CDR1 and CDR2 are SGHNT and YENEEA. The CDR3 has 15 amino acids. V shed 6 bases, J shed 0 bases, and the junction held 5 bases outside the gene matches. CDR3 sequence reads: CASSSSGDSYNEQFF. In DNA form, the CDR3 reads TGTGCCAGCAGTTCTAGCGGAGACTCCTACAATGAGCAGTTCTTC.

The chain's CDR3 is CASSEYNSPLHF. As DNA, the CDR3 is TGTGCCAGCAGTGAATATAATTCACCCCTCCACTTT. The V call is TRBV6-1, the J call TRBJ1-6; no clear D gene. The CDR3 loop spans 12 amino acids. The ends were cut back, 2 bases at V and 4 bases at J, with 0 bases in the middle. Germline V gene sequence: CDR1 MNHNS, CDR2 SASEGT.

The chain has TRBV6-1 and TRBJ2-1, with 10 bases lining up with TRBD2. This CDR3 region has 15 residues. Germline V gives CDR1 MNHNS, CDR2 SASEGT. The trim removed 2 bases at V and 2 bases at J, leaving 0 bases unmatched. CDR3 sequence (DNA): TGTGCCAGCAGTGAAAGCGGGGGGGCCTACAATGAGCAGTTCTTC. Translating it yields CASSESGGAYNEQFF.

This clone occurred once. The rearrangement uses TRBV6-2 or TRBV6-3 and TRBJ1-5; 7 bases map to TRBD1. The CDR3 sequence is 14 residues long. V was pared by 5 bases and J by 3 bases, with 4 bases of the junction left unmatched. CDR1 is MNHEY and CDR2 is SVGEGT in the germline V gene. The CDR3, as DNA: TGTGCCAGCAGTCAGGGACAGCCCAATCAGCCCCAGCATTTT. This gives the protein CASSQGQPNQPQHF.

This chain joins TRBV2 and TRBJ1-1; TRBD1 matches 7 bases. Unmatched junction bases numbered 8, after V lost 7 bases and J lost 6 bases. The germline V gene has CDR1 SNHLY and CDR2 FYNNEI. The CDR3 is 13 amino acids. CDR3 in amino acids: CASMRQGSAEAFF. The CDR3 bases are TGTGCCAGCATGAGACAGGGTTCGGCTGAAGCTTTCTTT. The full variable domain, rest sourced from reference TRBV2 and TRBJ1-1, is EPEVTQTPSHQVTQMGQEVILRCVPISNHLYFYWYRQILGQKVEFLVSFYNNEISEKSEIFDDQFSVERPDGSNFTLKIRSTKLEDSAMYFCASMRQGSAEAFFGQGTRLTVV.

This chain connects TRBV18 to TRBJ2-7; the D gene is possibly TRBD2 (5 bases). V was shortened by 4 bases and J by 3 bases, with 10 bases between the two germline ends. CDR3 size: 13 residues. Germline CDR1 and CDR2: KGHSH and LQKENI. The CDR3 reads CASSLARGYEQYF. The CDR3 DNA follows: TGTGCCAGCTCACTAGCGCGAGGCTACGAGCAGTACTTC.

CDR3 in DNA: TGTGCCAGTAGCGGACAGGGAGAAACAGATACGCAGTATTTT. This translates into CASSGQGETDTQYF. The chain carries TRBV19 and TRBJ2-3; TRBD1 agrees at 8 bases. Germline CDR1 reads LNHDA; CDR2 reads SQIVND (reference sequence). CDR3 size: 14 residues. The ends lost 6 bases at V and 3 bases at J; junction bases unmatched: 5.

The rearrangement links TRBV5-4 to TRBJ1-1, with D hard to call. Germline V CDR1 and CDR2: SGHNT, YYREEE (reference sequence). The CDR3 loop spans 14 amino acids. V was trimmed by 4 bases and J by 5 bases, leaving 15 bases between them. This CDR3 is CASSPPEGGTEAFF. The CDR3 bases are TGTGCCAGCAGCCCCCCCGAGGGAGGGACTGAAGCTTTCTTT.